Reported below is one T cell receptor (beta chain). The antigen is not known. The sample originates from a study of early stage breast cancer tumors. The CDR3 length is 11 residues. V shed 5 bases and J shed 3 bases, with 4 bases lying between them. Germline V lookup: CDR1 SGHTA, CDR2 FQGNSA. Sequenced by immunoSEQ multiplex PCR; TCRdb stores in-frame clones only, minus some. Of tens of thousands of clones in the sample, about 73% were seen once. Study observations and caveats: In 14 of 16 patients, blood comparison separated tumor from normal breast.

The origin of this receptor is a person aged 45-60 years with breast cancer. Input material: blood. The chain recombines TRBV7-2 with TRBJ1-1; D call uncertain. The chain's CDR3 is CASSRYTEAFF. The CDR3 bases are TGTGCCAGCAGCCGTTACACTGAAGCTTTCTTT. Supplemented by reference TRBV7-2 and TRBJ1-1, the full variable domain reads GAGVSQSPSNKVTEKGKDVELRCDPISGHTALYWYRQSLGQGLEFLIYFQGNSAPDKSGLPSDRFSAERTGGSVSTLTIQRTQQEDSAVYLCASSRYTEAFFGQGTRLTVV.